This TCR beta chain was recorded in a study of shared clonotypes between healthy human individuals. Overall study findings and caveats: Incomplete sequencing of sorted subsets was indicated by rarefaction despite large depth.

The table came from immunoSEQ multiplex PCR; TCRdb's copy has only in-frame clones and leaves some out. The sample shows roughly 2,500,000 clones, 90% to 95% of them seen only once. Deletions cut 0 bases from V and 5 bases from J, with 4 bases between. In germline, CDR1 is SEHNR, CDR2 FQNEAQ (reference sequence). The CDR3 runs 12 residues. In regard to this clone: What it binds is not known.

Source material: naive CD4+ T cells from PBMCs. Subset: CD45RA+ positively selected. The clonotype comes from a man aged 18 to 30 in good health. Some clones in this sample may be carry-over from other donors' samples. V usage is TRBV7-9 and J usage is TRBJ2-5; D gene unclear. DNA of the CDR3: TGTGCCAGCAGCTTAGCCCATGAGACCCAGTACTTC. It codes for CASSLAHETQYF.